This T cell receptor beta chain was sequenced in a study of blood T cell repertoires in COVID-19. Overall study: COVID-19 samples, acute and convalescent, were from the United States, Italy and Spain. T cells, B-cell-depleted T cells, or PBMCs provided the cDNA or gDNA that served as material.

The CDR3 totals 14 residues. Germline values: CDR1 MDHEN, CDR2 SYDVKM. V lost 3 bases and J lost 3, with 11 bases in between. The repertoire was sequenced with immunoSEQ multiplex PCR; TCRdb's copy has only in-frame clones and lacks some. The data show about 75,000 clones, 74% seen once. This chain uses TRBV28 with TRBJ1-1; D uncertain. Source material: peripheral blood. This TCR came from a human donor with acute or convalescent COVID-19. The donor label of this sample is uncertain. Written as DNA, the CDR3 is TGTGCCAGCAGTTTGATCGGCCGGGACACTGAAGCTTTCTTT. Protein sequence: CASSLIGRDTEAFF.